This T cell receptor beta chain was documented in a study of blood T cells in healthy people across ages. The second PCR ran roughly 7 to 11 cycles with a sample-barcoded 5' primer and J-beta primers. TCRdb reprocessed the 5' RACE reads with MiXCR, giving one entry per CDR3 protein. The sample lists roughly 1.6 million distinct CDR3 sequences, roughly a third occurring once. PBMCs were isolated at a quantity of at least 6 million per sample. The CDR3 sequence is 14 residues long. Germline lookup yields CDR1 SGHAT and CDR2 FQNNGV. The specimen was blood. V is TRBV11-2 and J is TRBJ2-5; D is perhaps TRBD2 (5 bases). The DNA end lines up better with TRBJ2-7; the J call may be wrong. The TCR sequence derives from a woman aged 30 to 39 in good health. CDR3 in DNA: TGTGCCAGCAGCTCTTCATCCGGGAATTACGAGCAGTACTTC. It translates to CASSSSSGNYEQYF.